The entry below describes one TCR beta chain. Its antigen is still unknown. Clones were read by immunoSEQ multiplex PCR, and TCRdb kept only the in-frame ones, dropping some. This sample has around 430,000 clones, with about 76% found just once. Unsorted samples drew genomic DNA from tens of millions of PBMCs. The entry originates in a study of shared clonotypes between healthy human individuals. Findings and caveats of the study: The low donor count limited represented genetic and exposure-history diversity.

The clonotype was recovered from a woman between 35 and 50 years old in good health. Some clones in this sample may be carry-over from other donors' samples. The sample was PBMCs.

The CDR3 DNA reads as TGCGCCAGCAGCCCCGGAGATGGAGGGGTAGCTGAAAAACTGTTTTTT. Encoded protein: CASSPGDGGVAEKLFF. The chain couples TRBV5-1 to TRBJ1-4; D might be TRBD1 (5 bases). This CDR3 is built from 16 residues. V gave up 4 bases and J gave up 7 bases, with 20 bases separating them. The germline gives CDR1 SGHRS, CDR2 YFSETQ. The full variable domain, its missing parts supplied by reference TRBV5-1 and TRBJ1-4, is KAGVTQTPRYLIKTRGQQVTLSCSPISGHRSVSWYQQTPGQGLQFLFEYFSETQRNKGNFPGRFSGRQFSNSRSEMNVSTLELGDSALYLCASSPGDGGVAEKLFFGSGTQLSVL.